The next 20 T cell receptor beta chains were all read from a single sample in a study of PD-1 blockade in classical Hodgkin lymphoma. Repertoires were generated with immunoSEQ multiplex PCR, while TCRdb's copy carries only in-frame clones and drops some. The sample has tens of thousands of clones, 94% seen once. Time point given: newly diagnosed, previously untreated cHL patient sample. Sequenced material: peripheral blood mononuclear cells (PBMCs). The receptors stem from a human donor with classical Hodgkin lymphoma.

The V and J genes are TRBV10-1 and TRBJ2-2; D is perhaps TRBD1 or TRBD2 (5 bases each). The CDR3 is 14 amino acids. Between the trimmed V and J ends, which lost 4 bases and 4 bases, there was a span of 10 bases. Germline V gene data show CDR1 as WNHNN and CDR2 as SYGVQD (reference sequence). The CDR3 coding sequence is TGCGCCAGCAGTGGTGGGGCGGGCACCGGGGAGCTGTTTTTT. Translation: CASSGGAGTGELFF.

The chain links TRBV18 to TRBJ2-7, with 9 bases fitting TRBD1. The CDR3 is 14 amino acids. V shed 8 bases and J 3 bases; nucleotides not matched to a gene: 8. Germline loops: CDR1 KGHSH, CDR2 LQKENI. For the CDR3, the DNA is TGTGCCAGCACGTCCGGGACAGGGTTCTACGAGCAGTACTTC. Its protein is CASTSGTGFYEQYF.

The chain uses TRBV5-4 and TRBJ1-6, with a weak D call TRBD1 (6 bases). V dropped 1 base and J dropped 5 bases, with 7 bases sitting between them. The CDR3 covers 14 residues. From germline, CDR1 is SGHNT and CDR2 YYREEE (reference sequence). CDR3 coding DNA: TGTGCCAGCAGCTTGCCAGGGGATAATTCACCCCTCCACTTT. This codes for CASSLPGDNSPLHF.

The chain combines TRBV7-3 with TRBJ1-1, with unresolved D. This CDR3 comprises 13 residues. V was shortened by 5 bases and J by 5 bases, with 12 bases between the two germline ends. Germline CDR1 and CDR2: SGHTA and FQGTGA. CDR3 bases: TGTGCCAGCAGCCAAAACGGCCGGACTGAAGCTTTCTTT. It translates to CASSQNGRTEAFF.

This clone was counted once. The genes are TRBV7-2 and TRBJ2-1, with 8 bases lining up with TRBD2. CDR1 is SGHTA and CDR2 is FQGNSA in the germline V gene. V was clipped by 0 bases and J by 8 bases; unmatched bases: 9. The length of the CDR3 is 16 residues. The CDR3 sequence: CASSLAGAGVNHEQFF. CDR3 DNA: TGTGCCAGCAGCTTAGCCGGAGCGGGAGTTAACCATGAGCAGTTCTTC.

V and J are TRBV4-1 and TRBJ2-5, with unresolved D. CDR1 and CDR2 from the germline V gene are MGHRA and YSYEKL. V lost 1 base, J lost 3 bases, and 9 bases lay in between. The CDR3 is made up of 14 amino acids. The CDR3 here is CASSQGQAKETQYF. CDR3 in DNA: TGCGCCAGCAGCCAAGGACAAGCCAAAGAGACCCAGTACTTC.

This rearrangement joins TRBV30 to TRBJ2-3; D gene unclear. This CDR3 contains 13 residues. V was trimmed by 0 bases and J by 1 base, leaving 5 bases between them. Germline V gene sequence: CDR1 GTSNPN, CDR2 SVGIG (reference sequence). The CDR3 protein is CAWSVQGTDTQYF. The CDR3 DNA sequence: TGTGCCTGGAGTGTACAAGGCACAGATACGCAGTATTTT.

This clone occurred once. The CDR3 is CASSQGQLGAAFF. The CDR3 nucleotides read TGTGCCAGCAGCCAGGGACAGCTTGGGGCAGCTTTCTTT. The rearrangement uses TRBV4-2 and TRBJ1-1; TRBD1 aligns across 7 bases. The CDR3 covers 13 residues. V shed 3 bases and J 10 bases; nucleotides not matched to a gene: 8. CDR1 is LGHNA, CDR2 YNFKEQ, per germline.

J is TRBJ2-5 and V is TRBV9; maybe TRBD2 (6 bases). Trimming stripped 4 bases from V and 3 bases from J, with 10 bases between. This CDR3 contains 13 residues. Germline V CDR1 and CDR2: SGDLS, YYNGEE. This CDR3 is CASSPIAEETQYF. CDR3 nucleotides: TGTGCCAGCAGCCCGATAGCGGAAGAGACCCAGTACTTC.

This chain joins TRBV6-4 and TRBJ1-4; possible D gene TRBD1, 6 bases. V lost 4 bases and J lost 7, with 22 bases in between. Germline lookup yields CDR1 MRHNA and CDR2 SNTAGT. The CDR3 runs to 17 residues. CDR3 in DNA: TGTGCCAGCAGTGGGGGGACAAGTATACCGCAACTTGAAAAACTGTTTTTT. This gives the protein CASSGGTSIPQLEKLFF.

The chain recombines TRBV28 with TRBJ1-5; D possibly corresponds to TRBD1 (6 bases). In germline, CDR1 is MDHEN, CDR2 SYDVKM. Deletions cut 5 bases from V and 5 bases from J, with 10 bases between. CDR3 length: 13 amino acids. The CDR3 loop is CASSRTADQPQHF. The CDR3 coding sequence is TGTGCCAGCAGTAGGACAGCAGATCAGCCCCAGCATTTT.

The rearrangement joins TRBV6-5 to TRBJ2-5; D may be TRBD2 (5 bases). From germline, CDR1 is MNHEY and CDR2 SVGAGI. This CDR3 contains 16 residues. V was clipped by 2 bases and J by 5 bases, with 18 bases between them. In nucleotides, the CDR3 is TGTGCCAGCAGTTACGAGTCTAGCAGCGATGGGGAGACCCAGTACTTC. It encodes CASSYESSSDGETQYF.

The gene calls are TRBV5-4 and TRBJ1-1; no clear D gene. V was cut by 4 bases and J by 2 bases, with 15 bases left in between. Germline V gene lookup returns CDR1 SGHNT and CDR2 YYREEE (reference sequence). The CDR3 is made up of 15 amino acids. The CDR3 loop reads CASSPALGRNTEAFF. The CDR3 DNA sequence: TGTGCCAGCAGCCCAGCCCTCGGGAGAAACACTGAAGCTTTCTTT.

J is TRBJ1-1 and V is TRBV19; 7 nucleotides agree with TRBD1. J was trimmed by 0 bases and V by 6 bases; bases with no gene match: 4. Germline CDR1 reads LNHDA; CDR2 reads SQIVND (reference sequence). The CDR3 has 14 residues. The CDR3 loop reads CASSLTGLNTEAFF. The CDR3 bases are TGTGCCAGTAGCCTGACAGGGTTGAACACTGAAGCTTTCTTT.

This clone was seen just once. The rearrangement links TRBV27 to TRBJ2-3; no clear D gene. Trimming cost V 7 bases and J 5 bases, with 10 bases left between them. The CDR3 loop spans 12 amino acids. Germline CDR1 MNHEY, CDR2 SMNVEV (reference sequence). CDR3 in DNA: TGTGCCAGCACCTTCAGACGAGATACGCAGTATTTT. The encoded protein is CASTFRRDTQYF.

CDR3: CAWSVGSAYGNTIYF. The CDR3 nucleotides are TGTGCCTGGAGTGTAGGGAGCGCGTATGGAAACACCATATATTTT. The chain uses TRBV30 and TRBJ1-3, with D unresolved. Trimming cost V 0 bases and J 3 bases, with 12 bases left between them. Germline loops: CDR1 GTSNPN, CDR2 SVGIG (reference sequence). The CDR3 runs 15 residues.

V gene TRBV5-8 combines with J gene TRBJ1-2; possibly TRBD1 for D (5 bases). Germline lookup yields CDR1 SGHTS and CDR2 YDEGEE. The CDR3 contains 13 residues. The V gene lost 4 bases and the J gene lost 4 bases, with 11 bases spanning the gap. The chain's CDR3 is CASSPGRIYGYTF. The CDR3 DNA follows: TGTGCCAGCAGCCCGGGACGGATCTATGGCTACACCTTC.

V is TRBV9 and J is TRBJ2-3; 9 nucleotides align to TRBD2. Germline V gene lookup returns CDR1 SGDLS and CDR2 YYNGEE. The CDR3 length is 16 residues. Trimming cost V 0 bases and J 2 bases; bases outside gene matches: 4. This CDR3 reads CASSVGGGEPTDTQYF. In DNA form, the CDR3 reads TGTGCCAGCAGCGTAGGCGGGGGGGAGCCCACAGATACGCAGTATTTT.

The V and J genes are TRBV6-5 and TRBJ1-3; D remains unclear. Trimming left V 6 bases short and J 4 bases short, with 16 bases between. Per germline, CDR1 MNHEY and CDR2 SVGAGI. The CDR3 consists of 15 residues. CDR3 in amino acids: CASRPALGAGNTIYF. CDR3 nucleotides: TGTGCCAGCAGACCCGCCCTCGGAGCCGGAAACACCATATATTTT.

The chain uses TRBV11-3 and TRBJ2-7, with D perhaps TRBD2 (6 bases). Germline CDR1 SGHNT, CDR2 YENEEA. V was cut by 3 bases and J by 7 bases, with 16 bases left in between. The CDR3 sequence is 14 residues long. The CDR3 coding sequence is TGTGCCAGCAGCTTCACTCTCCGGGCGGGGGAGCAGTACTTC. This codes for CASSFTLRAGEQYF.